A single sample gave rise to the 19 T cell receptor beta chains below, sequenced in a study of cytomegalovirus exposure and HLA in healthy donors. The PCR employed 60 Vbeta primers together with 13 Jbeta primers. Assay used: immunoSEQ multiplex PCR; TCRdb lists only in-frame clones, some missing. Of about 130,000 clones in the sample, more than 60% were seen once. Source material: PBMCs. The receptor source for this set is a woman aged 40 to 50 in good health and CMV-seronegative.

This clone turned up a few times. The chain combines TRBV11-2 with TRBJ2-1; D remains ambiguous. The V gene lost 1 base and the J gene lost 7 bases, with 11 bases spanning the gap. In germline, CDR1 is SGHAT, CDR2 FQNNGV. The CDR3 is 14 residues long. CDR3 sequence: CASSLAMSQNEQFF. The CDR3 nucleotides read TGTGCCAGCAGCTTAGCAATGTCCCAGAATGAGCAGTTCTTC.

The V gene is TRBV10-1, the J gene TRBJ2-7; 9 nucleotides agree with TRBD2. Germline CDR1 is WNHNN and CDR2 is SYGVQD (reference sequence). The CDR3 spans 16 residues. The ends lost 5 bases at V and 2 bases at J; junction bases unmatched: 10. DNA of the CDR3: TGCGCCAGCAGTTTACCCGAGCGGGGGGCCGCCTACGAGCAGTACTTC. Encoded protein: CASSLPERGAAYEQYF.

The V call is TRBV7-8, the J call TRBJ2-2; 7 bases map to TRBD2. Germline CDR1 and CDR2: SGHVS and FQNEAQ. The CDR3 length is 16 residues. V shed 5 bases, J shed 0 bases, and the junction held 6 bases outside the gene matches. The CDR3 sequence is CASSPIGGTNTGELFF. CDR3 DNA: TGTGCCAGCAGCCCAATCGGGGGGACGAACACCGGGGAGCTGTTTTTT.

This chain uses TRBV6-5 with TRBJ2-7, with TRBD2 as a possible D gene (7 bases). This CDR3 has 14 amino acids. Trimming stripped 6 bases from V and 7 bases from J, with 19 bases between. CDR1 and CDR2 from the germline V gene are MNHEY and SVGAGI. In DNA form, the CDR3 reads TGTGCCAGCAGACCGGACTTGAAGGGGGGGGAGCAGTACTTC. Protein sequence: CASRPDLKGGEQYF.

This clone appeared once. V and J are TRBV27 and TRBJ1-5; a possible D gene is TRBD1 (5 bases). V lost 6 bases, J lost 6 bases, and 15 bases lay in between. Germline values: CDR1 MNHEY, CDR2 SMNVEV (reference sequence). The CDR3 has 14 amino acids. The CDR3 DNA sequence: TGTGCCAGCAGCCCAGATCTCGGGGGTCAGCCCCAGCATTTT. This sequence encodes CASSPDLGGQPQHF.

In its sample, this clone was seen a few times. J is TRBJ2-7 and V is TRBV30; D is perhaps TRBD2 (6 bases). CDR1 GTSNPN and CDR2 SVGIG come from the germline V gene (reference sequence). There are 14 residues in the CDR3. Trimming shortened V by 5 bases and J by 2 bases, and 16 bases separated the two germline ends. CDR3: CAWVSGTATYEQYF. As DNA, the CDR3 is TGTGCCTGGGTGTCCGGGACTGCAACCTACGAGCAGTACTTC.

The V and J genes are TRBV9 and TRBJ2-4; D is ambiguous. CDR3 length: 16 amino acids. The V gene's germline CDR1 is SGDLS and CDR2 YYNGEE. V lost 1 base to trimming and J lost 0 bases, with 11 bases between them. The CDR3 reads CASSVFDEAAKNIQYF. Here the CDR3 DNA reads TGTGCCAGCAGCGTATTCGACGAGGCAGCCAAAAACATTCAGTACTTC.

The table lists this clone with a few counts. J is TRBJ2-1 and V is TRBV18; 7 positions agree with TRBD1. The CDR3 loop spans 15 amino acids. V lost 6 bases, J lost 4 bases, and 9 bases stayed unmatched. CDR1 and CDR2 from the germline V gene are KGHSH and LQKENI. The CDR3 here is CASSPGQPEYNEQFF. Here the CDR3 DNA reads TGTGCCAGCTCGCCGGGACAGCCTGAGTACAATGAGCAGTTCTTC.

The CDR3 DNA is TGTGCCAGCACCTTCGGAGGCTCCTACGAGCAGTACTTC. Protein: CASTFGGSYEQYF. The V and J genes are TRBV2 and TRBJ2-7; a weak D match, TRBD2 (5 bases). Germline V gives CDR1 SNHLY, CDR2 FYNNEI. With 7 bases removed from V and 0 bases from J, the gap between germline ends came to 10 bases. CDR3 size: 13 residues.

CDR3 in DNA: TGTGCCAGCAGCTTTCTATCCGGAGAAGGGGAGCTGTTTTTT. Its protein is CASSFLSGEGELFF. The V and J genes are TRBV11-2 and TRBJ2-2; the D is unclear. The CDR3 loop spans 14 amino acids. V lost 3 bases and J 8 bases, leaving 13 bases between the germline ends. Germline V gene data show CDR1 as SGHAT and CDR2 as FQNNGV.

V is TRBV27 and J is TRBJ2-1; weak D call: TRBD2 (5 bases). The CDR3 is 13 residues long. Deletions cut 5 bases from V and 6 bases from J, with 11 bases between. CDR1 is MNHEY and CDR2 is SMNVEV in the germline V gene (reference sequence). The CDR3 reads CASSLSDGNEQFF. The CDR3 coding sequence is TGTGCCAGCAGTCTTAGCGATGGCAATGAGCAGTTCTTC.

CDR3 residues: CASSYLRQANYGYTF. The DNA of the CDR3 is TGTGCCAGCAGTTACCTCAGACAGGCAAACTATGGCTACACCTTC. The gene calls are TRBV6-5 and TRBJ1-2; a weak D match, TRBD1 (6 bases). This CDR3 comprises 15 residues. The germline V gene has CDR1 MNHEY and CDR2 SVGAGI. Deletions cut 2 bases from V and 2 bases from J, with 12 bases between.

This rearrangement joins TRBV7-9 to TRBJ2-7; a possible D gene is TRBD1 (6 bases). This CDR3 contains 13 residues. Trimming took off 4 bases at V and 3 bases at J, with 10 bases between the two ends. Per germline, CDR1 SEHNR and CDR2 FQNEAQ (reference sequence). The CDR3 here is CASSSGQFYEQYF. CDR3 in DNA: TGTGCCAGCAGCTCCGGACAGTTCTACGAGCAGTACTTC.

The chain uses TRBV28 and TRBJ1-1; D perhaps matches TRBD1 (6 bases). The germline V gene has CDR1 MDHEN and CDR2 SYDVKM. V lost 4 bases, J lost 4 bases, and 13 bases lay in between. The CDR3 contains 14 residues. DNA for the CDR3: TGTGCCAGCAGTTCAGGGGAGTCGTTCACTGAAGCTTTCTTT. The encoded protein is CASSSGESFTEAFF. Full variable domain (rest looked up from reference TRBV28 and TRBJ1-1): DVKVTQSSRYLVKRTGEKVFLECVQDMDHENMFWYRQDPGLGLRLIYFSYDVKMKEKGDIPEGYSVSREKKERFSLILESASTNQTSMYLCASSSGESFTEAFFGQGTRLTVV.

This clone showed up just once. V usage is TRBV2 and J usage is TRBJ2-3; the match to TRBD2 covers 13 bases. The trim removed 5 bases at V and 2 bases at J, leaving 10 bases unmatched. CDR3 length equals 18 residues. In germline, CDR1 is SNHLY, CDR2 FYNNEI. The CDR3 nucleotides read TGTGCCAGCAGTCTCCGACTAGCGGGGGGCCGAATCACAGATACGCAGTATTTT. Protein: CASSLRLAGGRITDTQYF.

CDR3 sequence (DNA): TGTGCCAGCAGTACGGGACTACCGGCCGGGGAGCTGTTTTTT. Translated: CASSTGLPAGELFF. The genes are TRBV28 and TRBJ2-2, with 7 nucleotides matching TRBD2. CDR3 size: 14 residues. The germline V gene encodes CDR1 MDHEN and CDR2 SYDVKM. J gave up 6 bases and V 5 bases, and 6 bases lay outside the gene matches.

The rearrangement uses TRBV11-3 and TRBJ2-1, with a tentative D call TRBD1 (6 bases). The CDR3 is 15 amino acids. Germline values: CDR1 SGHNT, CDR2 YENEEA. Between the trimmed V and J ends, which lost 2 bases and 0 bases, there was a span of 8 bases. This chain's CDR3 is CASSLTGSSYNEQFF. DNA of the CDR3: TGTGCCAGCAGCTTAACAGGGAGCTCCTACAATGAGCAGTTCTTC.

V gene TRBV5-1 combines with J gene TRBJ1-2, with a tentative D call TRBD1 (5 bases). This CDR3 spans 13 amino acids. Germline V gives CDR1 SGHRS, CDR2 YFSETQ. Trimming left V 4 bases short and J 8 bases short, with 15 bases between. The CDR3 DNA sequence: TGCGCCAGCAGCACCGATCCAGGGTTGGGCTACACCTTC. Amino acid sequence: CASSTDPGLGYTF.

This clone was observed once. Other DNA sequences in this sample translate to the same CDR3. The CDR3 nucleotides read TGTGCCAGCAGTTTGAGGGAAAAACTGTTTTTT. Protein: CASSLREKLFF. The chain combines TRBV28 with TRBJ1-4; the D is unclear. This CDR3 comprises 11 residues. Trimming took off 3 bases at V and 8 bases at J, with 4 bases between the two ends. Germline V CDR1 and CDR2: MDHEN, SYDVKM.